This paragraph reports one T cell receptor (beta chain). Clones were sequenced by immunoSEQ multiplex PCR, and TCRdb holds only the in-frame ones, with some missing. The sample has about 33,000 clones, about 91% seen once. The data were obtained in a study of T cell changes during pregnancy in multiple sclerosis. This CDR3 has 14 amino acids. Germline CDR1 is ENHRY and CDR2 is SYGVKD. V was pared by 4 bases and J by 3 bases, with 10 bases between. Sample: CD4+ T cells from peripheral blood mononuclear cells, taken in the third trimester of pregnancy. The receptor was derived from a female donor in good health, enrolled as a control in a pregnancy study. The chain is built from TRBV10-3 and TRBJ1-5; D might be TRBD1 (5 bases). The CDR3 here is CAISVGQINQPQHF. The CDR3 DNA reads as TGTGCCATCAGTGTGGGGCAGATCAATCAGCCCCAGCATTTT.